The 30 T cell receptor beta chains below all came from one sample that was sequenced in a study of Ad26.COV2.S vaccination and SARS-CoV-2 variants. Measured with immunoSEQ multiplex PCR; TCRdb has only the in-frame clones, and not every one. The sample has under 400,000 clones; more than 75% are singletons. Noted treatment: 15 to 20 received Ad26.COV2.S at low or high dose, single or two shots; a few received placebo; per-sample allocation not given. On day 63 after the first injection, vaccine and placebo recipients gave samples. Sequenced material: peripheral blood, taken in a trial of Ad26.COV2.S vaccine versus placebo. The source of these receptors is a person between 18 and 59 years old who received the Ad26.COV2.S COVID-19 vaccine or a placebo.

This chain links TRBV7-3 with TRBJ2-3, with a weak D call TRBD2 (5 bases). V dropped 0 bases and J dropped 4 bases, with 11 bases sitting between them. This CDR3 contains 15 residues. Germline V CDR1 and CDR2: SGHTA, FQGTGA. The CDR3 DNA reads as TGTGCCAGCAGCTTAACGGCGGGCGCAGCAGATACGCAGTATTTT. It yields the protein CASSLTAGAADTQYF.

The rearrangement links TRBV4-1 to TRBJ1-3; 9 positions agree with TRBD1. Germline V gene lookup returns CDR1 MGHRA and CDR2 YSYEKL. The CDR3 is made up of 19 amino acids. Trimming took 2 bases from V and 0 from J; bases not matched to a gene: 11. The CDR3 DNA is TGCGCCAGCAGCCAATTCCCCTCGGGACAGGGCGGCTCTGGAAACACCATATATTTT. This translates into CASSQFPSGQGGSGNTIYF.

This chain connects TRBV4-1 to TRBJ2-6, with 7 bases matching TRBD1. CDR3 length equals 19 residues. V shed 0 bases and J 0 bases; nucleotides not matched to a gene: 8. Germline V gives CDR1 MGHRA, CDR2 YSYEKL. In DNA form, the CDR3 reads TGCGCCAGCAGCCAAGATTTATACAGGGGACCCTCTGGGGCCAACGTCCTGACTTTC. This translates into CASSQDLYRGPSGANVLTF.

V usage is TRBV7-8 and J usage is TRBJ2-3; D gene ambiguous. V lost 1 base and J 3 bases, leaving 11 bases between the germline ends. This CDR3 spans 15 amino acids. Germline CDR1 is SGHVS and CDR2 is FQNEAQ. The DNA of the CDR3 is TGTGCCAGCAGCTTAGTTGAGGTCGAGACAGATACGCAGTATTTT. Protein sequence: CASSLVEVETDTQYF. Looking up the rest from reference TRBV7-8 and TRBJ2-3 gives the full variable domain: GAGVSQSPRYKVAKRGQDVALRCDPISGHVSLFWYQQALGQGPEFLTYFQNEAQLDKSGLPSDRFFAERPEGSVSTLKIQRTQQEDSAVYLCASSLVEVETDTQYFGPGTRLTVL.

This clone was seen just once. The chain uses TRBV12-5 and TRBJ1-2; 7 bases are a match to TRBD1. Germline loops: CDR1 LGHNT, CDR2 FRNRAP. V shed 4 bases and J 7 bases; nucleotides not matched to a gene: 3. The CDR3 has 12 amino acids. DNA of the CDR3: TGTGCTAGTGGTTACAGGGGTGTTGGCTACACCTTC. Its protein product is CASGYRGVGYTF.

J is TRBJ1-1 and V is TRBV5-1, with a weak D call TRBD1 (5 bases). Germline V gene lookup returns CDR1 SGHRS and CDR2 YFSETQ. V lost 4 bases and J 1 base, leaving 20 bases between the germline ends. This CDR3 has 17 amino acids. The CDR3 DNA reads TGCGCCAGCAGCCACGGGACCCTGGCGGGTGGGAACACTGAAGCTTTCTTT. Amino acids: CASSHGTLAGGNTEAFF.

The chain has TRBV6-5 and TRBJ2-7, with 8 bases matching TRBD2. The CDR3 is 15 residues long. Germline assignment: CDR1 MNHEY and CDR2 SVGAGI. Losses at the gene ends were 5 bases for V and 3 bases for J; bases not matched to a gene: 9. The DNA for the CDR3 is TGTGCCAGCAGTACGATGTTGGCGGGGGGCTACGAGCAGTACTTC. Its translation is CASSTMLAGGYEQYF.

The chain carries TRBV6-5 and TRBJ2-7; D is ambiguous. Germline V CDR1 and CDR2: MNHEY, SVGAGI. V was trimmed by 0 bases and J by 0 bases, leaving 9 bases between them. The CDR3 sequence is 15 residues long. CDR3 DNA sequence: TGTGCCAGCAGTTACTCGATCGACAACTCCTACGAGCAGTACTTC. This translates into CASSYSIDNSYEQYF.

The rearrangement links TRBV19 to TRBJ1-6; D gene ambiguous. CDR1 and CDR2 from the germline V gene are LNHDA and SQIVND (reference sequence). V lost 3 bases, J lost 8 bases, and 11 bases lay in between. The CDR3 has 14 amino acids. The CDR3 region has the DNA TGTGCCAGTAGTATGGAGGGTTCCGATTCACCCCTCCACTTT. Its protein product is CASSMEGSDSPLHF.

The chain couples TRBV7-9 to TRBJ2-7; TRBD1 or TRBD2 may be the D gene (6 bases each). The CDR3 spans 12 residues. Trimming shortened V by 8 bases and J by 3 bases, and 11 bases separated the two germline ends. Per the germline V gene, CDR1 is SEHNR and CDR2 is FQNEAQ (reference sequence). Here the CDR3 reads CASAGGFYEQYF. CDR3 nucleotide sequence: TGTGCCAGCGCCGGGGGCTTCTACGAGCAGTACTTC. The variable domain in full, with the rest retrieved from reference TRBV7-9 and TRBJ2-7, is DTGVSQNPRHKITKRGQNVTFRCDPISEHNRLYWYRQTLGQGPEFLTYFQNEAQLEKSRLLSDRFSAERPKGSFSTLEIQRTEQGDSAMYLCASAGGFYEQYFGPGTRLTVT.

The chain combines TRBV9 with TRBJ2-7; a weak D match, TRBD2 (5 bases). The CDR3 spans 16 residues. Germline-derived CDR1 and CDR2 are SGDLS and YYNGEE. V lost 4 bases, J lost 3 bases, and 20 bases lay in between. This CDR3 reads CASSPHAGAGIYEQYF. The CDR3 region has the DNA TGTGCCAGCAGCCCCCATGCTGGCGCCGGGATCTACGAGCAGTACTTC.

The chain joins TRBV3-1 (or the pseudogene TRBV3-2) to TRBJ1-1; D perhaps matches TRBD1 (6 bases). The CDR3 is 15 residues long. Between the trimmed V and J ends, which lost 0 bases and 2 bases, there was a span of 10 bases. The germline V gene has CDR1 LGHDT and CDR2 YNNKEL (reference sequence). CDR3 nucleotide sequence: TGTGCCAGCAGCCAAGAAGGGACACCAAACACTGAAGCTTTCTTT. This gives the protein CASSQEGTPNTEAFF.

The gene calls are TRBV11-3 and TRBJ2-3; the D is unclear. The germline V gene has CDR1 SGHNT and CDR2 YENEEA. V dropped 0 bases and J dropped 0 bases, with 7 bases sitting between them. The CDR3 spans 15 residues. The CDR3 bases are TGTGCCAGCAGCTTAGAAGCCCGGAGCACAGATACGCAGTATTTT. Translating it yields CASSLEARSTDTQYF. The full variable domain, in which reference TRBV11-3 and TRBJ2-3 provide the parts outside the CDR3, is EAGVVQSPRYKIIEKKQPVAFWCNPISGHNTLYWYLQNLGQGPELLIRYENEEAVDDSQLPKDRFSAERLKGVDSTLKIQPAELGDSAVYLCASSLEARSTDTQYFGPGTRLTVL.

The gene calls are TRBV6-5 and TRBJ2-5, with TRBD1 matching over 9 bases. The CDR3 runs 14 residues. The germline CDR1 and CDR2 sequences are MNHEY and SVGAGI. V lost 7 bases, J lost 3 bases, and 6 bases stayed unmatched. CDR3 coding DNA: TGTGCCAGCAAAACAGGGGGCGCCGAAGAGACCCAGTACTTC. Its translation: CASKTGGAEETQYF.

The rearrangement uses TRBV6-5 and TRBJ2-5; D may be TRBD2 (5 bases). The germline V gene encodes CDR1 MNHEY and CDR2 SVGAGI. The CDR3 contains 13 residues. V gave up 3 bases and J gave up 5 bases, with 10 bases separating them. CDR3 protein: CASSYRGLETQYF. CDR3 nucleotide sequence: TGTGCCAGCAGTTATCGGGGTTTGGAGACCCAGTACTTC.

The chain recombines TRBV19 with TRBJ1-1; D gene ambiguous. The V and J ends lost 4 bases and 0 bases respectively, with 6 bases between them. The germline V gene has CDR1 LNHDA and CDR2 SQIVND (reference sequence). The CDR3 extends over 13 amino acids. The CDR3 protein is CASSTGVNTEAFF. The CDR3 DNA follows: TGTGCCAGTAGTACAGGTGTGAACACTGAAGCTTTCTTT. The whole variable domain, remainder taken from reference TRBV19 and TRBJ1-1, is DGGITQSPKYLFRKEGQNVTLSCEQNLNHDAMYWYRQDPGQGLRLIYYSQIVNDFQKGDIAEGYSVSREKKESFPLTVTSAQKNPTAFYLCASSTGVNTEAFFGQGTRLTVV.

The chain is built from TRBV6-5 and TRBJ1-3; 8 positions match TRBD1. J lost 6 bases, V lost 5 bases, and 9 bases had no gene match. This CDR3 has 15 residues. Germline lookup yields CDR1 MNHEY and CDR2 SVGAGI. CDR3: CASSPPGQGANTIYF. The CDR3 DNA reads as TGTGCCAGCAGTCCCCCTGGACAGGGTGCAAACACCATATATTTT.

J is TRBJ1-4 and V is TRBV25-1; 9 bases agree with TRBD1. V was pared by 5 bases and J by 7 bases, with 8 bases of the junction left unmatched. Germline CDR1 MGHDK, CDR2 SYGVNS. This CDR3 contains 15 residues. The CDR3 sequence is CASSYQQGAFEKLFF. In DNA, the CDR3 is TGTGCCAGCAGTTATCAACAGGGGGCGTTTGAAAAACTGTTTTTT.

The V call is TRBV10-2, the J call TRBJ2-4; TRBD1 is a possible D gene (6 bases). Germline loops: CDR1 WSHSY, CDR2 SAAADI. Between the trimmed V and J ends, which lost 5 bases and 7 bases, there was a span of 18 bases. The CDR3 spans 15 residues. Here the CDR3 DNA reads TGCGCCAGCAGTCAACCCACAGGGTTGGCGAACATTCAGTACTTC. This encodes CASSQPTGLANIQYF.

The CDR3 sequence is CASGSGNTIYF. The CDR3 DNA follows: TGTGCCAGCGGCTCTGGAAACACCATATATTTT. The chain carries TRBV6-5 and TRBJ1-3; D gene unclear. Trimming stripped 8 bases from V and 0 bases from J, with 2 bases between. The length of the CDR3 is 11 residues. Germline CDR1 MNHEY, CDR2 SVGAGI.

The chain has TRBV5-6 and TRBJ1-3; D gene unclear. The CDR3 is made up of 13 amino acids. V dropped 0 bases and J dropped 9 bases, with 10 bases sitting between them. Germline V gene data show CDR1 as SGHDT and CDR2 as YYEEEE. The chain's CDR3 is CASSLGAPRTIYF. The CDR3 DNA reads as TGTGCCAGCAGCTTGGGTGCCCCCCGCACCATATATTTT.

This clone was detected only once. This rearrangement joins TRBV3-1 (or the pseudogene TRBV3-2) to TRBJ2-4; no reliable D call. The CDR3 consists of 11 residues. Trimming removed 3 bases at V and 13 bases at J, with 10 bases between. Germline CDR1 reads LGHDT; CDR2 reads YNNKEL (reference sequence). Written as DNA, the CDR3 is TGTGCCAGCAGCCAGTCCGAAAGCCAGTACTTC. Amino acid sequence: CASSQSESQYF.

CDR3 amino acids: CASSPRDRAYNEQFF. CDR3 sequence (DNA): TGTGCCAGCAGCCCCCGGGACAGGGCCTACAATGAGCAGTTCTTC. The chain combines TRBV9 with TRBJ2-1; TRBD1 matches 9 bases. Germline V lookup: CDR1 SGDLS, CDR2 YYNGEE. This CDR3 region has 15 residues. With 4 bases clipped from V and 2 bases from J, the junction kept 4 bases outside the gene matches.

This clone has just a few counts. This chain uses TRBV19 with TRBJ1-2; no definite D call. The V end lost 3 bases, the J end lost 4 bases, and 9 bases lay between the germline ends. Looked up from germline, CDR1 is LNHDA and CDR2 is SQIVND (reference sequence). The CDR3 is 13 amino acids. The CDR3 sequence is CASSMDSIYGYTF. As DNA, the CDR3 is TGTGCCAGTAGTATGGACTCTATCTATGGCTACACCTTC.

V is TRBV27 and J is TRBJ2-5; TRBD1 agrees at 7 bases. V gave up 0 bases and J gave up 0 bases; unmatched junction bases: 4. The CDR3 covers 16 residues. Germline assignment: CDR1 MNHEY and CDR2 SMNVEV (reference sequence). The CDR3 sequence is CASSLSSGTDQETQYF. CDR3 sequence (DNA): TGTGCCAGCAGTTTATCATCGGGGACAGACCAAGAGACCCAGTACTTC.

J is TRBJ1-6 and V is TRBV30; D uncertain. V shed 1 base and J shed 0 bases, with 7 bases lying between them. The CDR3 is 15 amino acids. CDR1 GTSNPN and CDR2 SVGIG come from the germline V gene (reference sequence). The CDR3 region is CAWSGPGSYNSPLHF. CDR3 bases: TGTGCCTGGAGTGGACCCGGCTCCTATAATTCACCCCTCCACTTT.

The V and J genes are TRBV7-9 and TRBJ1-1; D remains ambiguous. The V gene lost 7 bases and the J gene lost 2 bases, with 14 bases spanning the gap. Germline CDR1 SEHNR, CDR2 FQNEAQ (reference sequence). CDR3 length: 14 amino acids. The CDR3 spells CASTSLGSNTEAFF. CDR3 in DNA: TGTGCCAGCACCTCCTTAGGGTCCAACACTGAAGCTTTCTTT.

This chain uses TRBV29-1 with TRBJ1-1; 9 bases match TRBD1. This CDR3 spans 12 amino acids. Germline V gene sequence: CDR1 SQVTM, CDR2 ANQGSEA. With 5 bases clipped from V and 5 bases from J, the junction kept 3 bases outside the gene matches. The CDR3 reads CSVRQGGTEAFF. The CDR3 nucleotides are TGCAGCGTTCGACAGGGGGGGACTGAAGCTTTCTTT.

The V call is TRBV5-1, the J call TRBJ2-3, with D perhaps TRBD2 (6 bases). From germline, CDR1 is SGHRS and CDR2 YFSETQ. V was cut by 3 bases and J by 2 bases, with 16 bases left in between. The CDR3 contains 16 residues. The CDR3 sequence is CASSSLVGGFTDTQYF. DNA of the CDR3: TGCGCCAGCAGCTCATTGGTCGGGGGATTCACAGATACGCAGTATTTT.

The chain employs TRBV5-6 and TRBJ2-5; maybe TRBD2 (6 bases). Per germline, CDR1 SGHDT and CDR2 YYEEEE. The CDR3 has 14 residues. V was cut by 4 bases and J by 5 bases, with 15 bases left in between. CDR3 nucleotide sequence: TGTGCCAGCAGCCTCGGTCCAGGAGGGGAGACCCAGTACTTC. Translation: CASSLGPGGETQYF.